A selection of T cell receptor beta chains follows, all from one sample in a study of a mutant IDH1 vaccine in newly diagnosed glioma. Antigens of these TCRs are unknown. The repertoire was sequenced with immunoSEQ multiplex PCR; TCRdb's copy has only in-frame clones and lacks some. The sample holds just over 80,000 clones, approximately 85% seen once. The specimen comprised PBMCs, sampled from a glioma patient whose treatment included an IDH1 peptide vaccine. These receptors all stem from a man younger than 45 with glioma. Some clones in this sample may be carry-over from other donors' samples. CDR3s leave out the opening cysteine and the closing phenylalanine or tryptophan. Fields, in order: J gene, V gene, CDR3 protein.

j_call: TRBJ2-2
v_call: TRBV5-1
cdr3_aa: ASSPRTDTGELF

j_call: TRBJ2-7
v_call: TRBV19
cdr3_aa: ASRSTGGDEQY

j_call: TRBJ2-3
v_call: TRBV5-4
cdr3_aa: ASSLGGSTDTQY

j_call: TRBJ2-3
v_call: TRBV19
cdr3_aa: ASSLPGVADTQY

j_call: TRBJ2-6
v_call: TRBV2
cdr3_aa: ASSEPIQSRANVLT

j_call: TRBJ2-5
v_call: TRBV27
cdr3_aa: ASSFRDRQETQY

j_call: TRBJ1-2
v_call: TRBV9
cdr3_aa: ASRTRNYGYT

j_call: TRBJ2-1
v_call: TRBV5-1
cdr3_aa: ASSPPAGGYNEQF

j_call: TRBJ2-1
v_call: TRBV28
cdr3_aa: ASSSADRGRHDEQF

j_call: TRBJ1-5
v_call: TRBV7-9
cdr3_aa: ASSLVSKGRGRGNQPQH

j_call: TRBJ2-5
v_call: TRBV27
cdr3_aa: ASQGGETQY

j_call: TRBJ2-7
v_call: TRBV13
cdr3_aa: ASSLGRSYEQY

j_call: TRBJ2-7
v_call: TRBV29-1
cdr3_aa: SVEEGYEQY

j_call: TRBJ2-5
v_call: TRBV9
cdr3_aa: ASSVGGETQY

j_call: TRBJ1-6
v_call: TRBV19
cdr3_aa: ASNSYEGGEESPLH

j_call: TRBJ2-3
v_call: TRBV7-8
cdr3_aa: ASSLAFWGDTQY

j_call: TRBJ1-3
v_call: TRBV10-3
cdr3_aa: AISEVGSVGNTIY

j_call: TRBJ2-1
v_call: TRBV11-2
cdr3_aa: ASSLLSGVAYNEQF

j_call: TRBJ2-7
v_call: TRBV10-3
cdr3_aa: AIQGAEEQY

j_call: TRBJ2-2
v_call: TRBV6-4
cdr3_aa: ASSRTGDTGELF

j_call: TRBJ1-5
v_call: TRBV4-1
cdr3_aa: ASSLTLGSNQPQH

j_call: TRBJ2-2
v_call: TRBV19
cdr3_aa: ASNPDSIGELF

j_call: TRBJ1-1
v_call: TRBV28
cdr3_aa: ASGGGDLNTEAF

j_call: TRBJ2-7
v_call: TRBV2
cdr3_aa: ASHRDASYEQY

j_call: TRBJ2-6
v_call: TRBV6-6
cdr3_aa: ASSYSRSGANVLT

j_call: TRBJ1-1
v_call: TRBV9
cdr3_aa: ASSVDEGMNTEAF

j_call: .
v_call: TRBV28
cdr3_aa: ASTLPLAAGYEQY

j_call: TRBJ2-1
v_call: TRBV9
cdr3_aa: ASSPTSDPSSYNEQF

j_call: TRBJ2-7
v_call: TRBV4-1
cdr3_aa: ASSPQVRSSYEQY

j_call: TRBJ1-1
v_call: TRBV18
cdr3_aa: ASSLGQPNTEAF

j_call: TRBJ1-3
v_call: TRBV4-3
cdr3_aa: ASSRGLTGTGAGNTIY

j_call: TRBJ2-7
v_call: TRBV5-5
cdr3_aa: ASIDRGSTYEQY

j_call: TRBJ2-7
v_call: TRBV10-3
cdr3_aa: ATVQREGLGGEQY

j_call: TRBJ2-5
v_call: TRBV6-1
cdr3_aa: ARSTGVGETQY

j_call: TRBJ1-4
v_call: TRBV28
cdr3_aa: ASSFPDNEKLF

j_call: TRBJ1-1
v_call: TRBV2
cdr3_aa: ATETNTEAF

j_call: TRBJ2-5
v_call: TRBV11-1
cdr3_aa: ASSLGGLVEETQY

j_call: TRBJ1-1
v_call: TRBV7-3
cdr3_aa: ASSLRSQGNAEAF

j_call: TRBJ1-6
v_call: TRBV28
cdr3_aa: ASSFRVSPLH

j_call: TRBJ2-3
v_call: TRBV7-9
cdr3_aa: ASSTGLASTDTQY

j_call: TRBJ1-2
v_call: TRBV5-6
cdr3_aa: ASSEETGYRYT

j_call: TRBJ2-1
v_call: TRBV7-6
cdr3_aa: ASSARLAGALYNEQF

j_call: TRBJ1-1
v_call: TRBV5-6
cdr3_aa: ASSLRGSPNTEAF

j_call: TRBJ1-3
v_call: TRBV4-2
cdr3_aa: ASSPPLQGAGNTIY

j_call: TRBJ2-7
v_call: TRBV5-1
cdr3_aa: ASSLTSGRAGWYEQY

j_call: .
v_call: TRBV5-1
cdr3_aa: ASSLGGQGFYEQY

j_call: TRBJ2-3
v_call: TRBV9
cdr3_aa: ASSVDVAGGTDTQY

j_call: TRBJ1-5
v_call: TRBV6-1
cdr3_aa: ASSEARGNNQPQH

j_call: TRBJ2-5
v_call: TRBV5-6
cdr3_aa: ASSSYTGTQY

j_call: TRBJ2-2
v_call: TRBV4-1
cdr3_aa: ASSQPAAGHTGELF

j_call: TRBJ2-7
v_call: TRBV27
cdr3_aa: ASSLRRGHEQY

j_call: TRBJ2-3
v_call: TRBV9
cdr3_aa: ASSVQTPTDTQY

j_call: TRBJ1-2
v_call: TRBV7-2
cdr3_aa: ASSPVSGGTNYGYT

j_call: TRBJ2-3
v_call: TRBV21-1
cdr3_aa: ASSKLQGADTQY

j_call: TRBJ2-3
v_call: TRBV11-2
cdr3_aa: ASSRDRGRTDTQY

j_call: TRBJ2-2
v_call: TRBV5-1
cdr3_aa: ASSWTGSGELF

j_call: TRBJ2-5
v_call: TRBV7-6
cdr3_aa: ASSFRAETQY

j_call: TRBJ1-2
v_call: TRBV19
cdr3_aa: ATLYGQGQRGYT

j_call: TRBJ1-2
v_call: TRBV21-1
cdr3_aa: ASSKESDRAGGGDYGYT

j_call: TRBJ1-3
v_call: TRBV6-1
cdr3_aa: ASSLGRTNGNTIY